The sequence of this T cell receptor (beta chain) was determined in a study of cytomegalovirus exposure and HLA in healthy donors (dated by TCRdb to about 2017). In terms of the full investigation: According to an earlier analysis of 587 of the donors, about 179 million T cells yielded over 100 million unique TCR beta sequences and about 280 Gb of sequence data. About 310 gigabases of sequencing data and tens of millions of unique TCR sequences were included in an early release covering roughly 600 HLA-typed donors. A later genetic analysis used genome-wide SNP genotypes for about 55% of the 666 donors, treating that subset as a discovery cohort. High-throughput TCR immunosequencing, statistical association of individual TCRs with disease status, and machine learning were combined to predict cytomegalovirus infection status. The study was designed to test whether signatures of past pathogen exposure could be identified by cataloging public T cell receptors. Several DR-DQ haplotypes were handled as single units for association and clustering because linkage in the cohort was strong. Among the roughly 400 genotyped donors, 81% belonged to the genetic ancestry cluster associated with self-reported Caucasian donors. On average, roughly 250,000 unique TCR beta nucleotide sequences were sequenced per donor among 398 genotyped donors of the cohort, with 15% to 20% of those sequences being non-productive. Every discovery cohort repertoire had been produced on one sequencing platform. Besides the first cohort of hundreds of subjects, a separate validation cohort made up of 120 or so different subjects was used. Rather than drawing on any new phenotypic data, the later analysis identified candidate immune exposures from TCR beta sequences and the way those sequences occurred across donors. The study profiled the T cell repertoires of 666 subjects by immunosequencing and related them to cytomegalovirus serostatus. HLA typing covered class I and class II loci at four-digit resolution. A later analysis re-examined previously published TCR beta repertoires from 500 to 700 donors and added high-resolution HLA genotyping to investigate patterns of TCR occurrence. The number of typed donors differed by locus: roughly 629-630 for A, B, C, DRB1 and DQB1; 500 to 550 for DQA1; some 610 for DPA1; and 400 to 480 for DPB1. Donor age, sex, ethnicity and CMV serostatus were collected together with the repertoire data. In an earlier analysis of roughly 580 of the donors, high-throughput TCR beta sequencing was used to judge whether each TCR beta V gene segment behaved as functional or pseudogenic. Overall results and qualifications from the work: Across donors, most TCR sequences were observed very rarely, whereas some public TCRs were present in many individuals. Because the 87-base-pair reads could not distinguish some IMGT-functional V segments, including TRBV6-2 and TRBV6-3, those segments were excluded. The classifier was reported to diagnose cytomegalovirus status with high specificity and sensitivity in both the original and validation cohorts. In an earlier analysis of around 600 of the donors, most TCR beta V segments appeared in productive rearrangements about 87% or about 30% of the time, broadly matching IMGT annotations. In a later analysis, most CMV-associated TCR beta chains were found to appear HLA-restricted, with HLA associations seemingly driven largely by CMV exposure. According to a later genetic analysis, donors in an Asian-associated ancestry cluster had fewer N-insertions in productive TCRs than the roughly 700-donor mean. In vitro tests confirmed that three of the cytomegalovirus-associated TCR beta chains recognize cytomegalovirus antigens. Strong co-occurrence of HLA alleles, especially DR and DQ, made assigning TCR associations to individual alleles difficult. A later analysis found that TCR association rates varied across HLA loci, with DRB1 alleles showing the most associated TCRs and HLA-C alleles the fewest. In a later analysis, HLA-associated TCR beta chains were found to be more clonally expanded and to have lower generation probabilities than equally common non-associated chains. Because HLA typing was unavailable for some donors at each locus, only the typed subset was used in association tests. Correlated functional status among segregating V segments might reflect linkage disequilibrium, but an unknown experimental factor could not be ruled out. A cluster of highly shared sequence variants was judged likely to represent a technical artifact of the sequencing pipeline. A total of about 180 TCR beta chains were listed by the study as associated with cytomegalovirus. A further reported finding was that TCR beta sequences accurately predicted the HLA-A and HLA-B alleles for most subjects in the first cohort. Roughly uniform sequencing depth across donors was assumed in presence/absence analyses, although this assumption may not hold. The earlier analysis of fewer than 750 of the donors excluded fewer than 20 rarely observed V segments, including chromosome 9 orphons, because counts were too low. CMV serostatus was the only immune exposure information available for the cohort. V-gene and J-gene trimming of TCR beta chains was associated with a missense DCLRE1C variant in a later genetic analysis, and the association was replicated in an independent cohort. In a later analysis, several top co-occurrence clusters were reported to appear linked to parvovirus B19, influenza, CMV and Epstein-Barr virus. Specific HLA alleles were associated with 15,000 to 20,000 TCR beta sequences at a false discovery rate of 0.05 in a later analysis. The authors suggested that the approach could potentially be extended to other disease states and immunological phenotypes. This cohort had only TCR beta chains sequenced, and the lack of alpha or paired-chain data limited which features could be detected.

Regarding this clone: This receptor's antigen is unknown. No quality values exist for individual bases; no much larger clone is one base distant.

Preparation of the library involved the immunoSEQ multiplex PCR assay. For the multiplex PCR, a mixture combining 60 forward primers for TCR Vbeta segments and 13 reverse primers for TCR Jbeta segments was used. The CDR3 region of rearranged TCR beta genes was amplified from genomic DNA by a multiplex PCR assay. Amplified TCR beta libraries were sequenced as 87-base-pair reads on the Illumina HiSeq System. In the original analysis: A later analysis counted about 82 million unique TCR beta chains across the 550 to 750 repertoires, and approximately 11 million of these chains were shared by at least two donors. To remove PCR and sequencing errors, raw reads were error-corrected and collapsed into unique sequences using a nearest-neighbor algorithm that merged closely related sequences. To assign V, D and J gene segments, CDR3 sequences were aligned to IMGT reference sequences. For a sequence to be retained, a match of at least six nucleotides was required to both a V gene segment and a J gene segment. Rearrangements were called productive when the CDR3 lacked stop codons and stayed in frame with V and J; all others were non-productive. CDR3 was defined by IMGT convention, running from the second conserved V-encoded cysteine to the conserved J-encoded phenylalanine. In an earlier analysis of 587 of the donors, sequences lacking an unambiguous match to a single V gene segment were excluded. In an earlier analysis of around 600 of the donors, V segments were called functional above 56.7% productive rearrangements and were called segregating when the between-donor standard deviation exceeded 5%. To diagnose cytomegalovirus status from the catalog of TCR beta chain sequences, a statistical classification framework was built. In a later analysis, V and J genes were assigned by comparing TCR nucleotide sequences against IMGT/GENE-DB human TR gene sequences. In a later analysis, CDR3 sequences and most-parsimonious VDJ recombination scenarios were assigned using the TCRdist pipeline. In a later analysis, each TCR beta chain was defined by its CDR3 amino acid sequence together with its V-gene family, and reads lacking a unique V-gene family were excluded. In a later analysis, 500 to 650 highly shared, low-generation-probability nucleotide sequences were removed to address suspected cross-contamination and a sequencing artifact. A later analysis calculated a clonal expansion index for each public chain from normalized within-repertoire ranks of inferred template counts. A later analysis computed generation probabilities with a VDJ recombination model fitted to out-of-frame rearrangements, and checked the results against IGoR. Hypergeometric tests were used in a later analysis to score TCR-TCR, TCR-HLA and TCR-CMV co-occurrence, with a repertoire-size bias correction applied to the TCR pairs. In a later analysis, false discovery rates were estimated by permuting HLA or CMV assignments 20 times. In a later analysis, co-occurring TCRs were grouped using DBSCAN, and TCRdist sequence similarity was added for clustering within HLA-allele-positive subsets. Repertoires with fewer than 30,000 or more than 120,000 public chains were left out of co-occurrence clustering, as were a few repertoires with anomalous nucleotide sharing. As stored in TCRdb, this immuneACCESS dataset retains in-frame rearrangements with V and J assigned. A fraction of the clones does not appear; measured against another copy, unresolved V genes explain less than half of the discrepancy, and the remainder lacks a known reason. V and J calls and clone size are those listed in that table; D and trimming were worked out from the DNA. The sample records about 190,000 clones, around 90% of which are singletons. Of the sample, approximately 1.9% is held by the ten largest clones.

V and J lose 1 base and 4 bases, and a span of 10 bases separates them. Including the terminal cysteine and phenylalanine, the CDR3 comprises 15 residues. Left in the record is the CDR3 DNA by itself, 45 bases read in frame from the first base. CDR1 MNHEY and CDR2 SMNVEV are derived from the germline V gene (reference sequence). The cohort was made up of around 720 healthy bone marrow donors. All cohort members were sampled while nominally healthy, although unrecorded immune exposures were likely present. The donor tested CMV seronegative, placing the donor among the 350 to 400 seronegative members of the cohort. Every donor gave a peripheral blood sample, and the peripheral blood mononuclear cells from that sample were used for TCR beta sequencing. Genomic DNA was extracted from the blood cell samples with the Qiagen DNeasy Blood Extraction Kit.

The sequence joins TRBV27 to TRBJ2-2; TRBD2 could be the D gene, as 5 bases match. The receptor's source is a young woman in good health and CMV-seronegative. Sequences were obtained from PBMCs. The DNA reads as follows: TGTGCCAGCAGTTTATACCGGGGAGCCACCGGGGAGCTGTTTTTT. Its protein is CASSLYRGATGELFF.